A single sample is the source of the 16 T cell receptor beta chains below, sequenced in a study of cytomegalovirus exposure and HLA in healthy donors. Assay used: immunoSEQ multiplex PCR; TCRdb lists only in-frame clones, some missing. The sample has about 120,000 clones; roughly nine tenths are singletons. Sequencing was done on a sample of PBMCs. The receptors stem from a woman under 30 in good health and CMV-seronegative.

This sequence joins TRBV5-1 and TRBJ2-7; TRBD1 matches 8 bases. The length of the CDR3 is 15 residues. With 4 bases clipped from V and 4 bases from J, the junction kept 10 bases outside the gene matches. Germline V gene lookup returns CDR1 SGHRS and CDR2 YFSETQ. The CDR3 sequence: CASSPGTGPMYEQYF. For the CDR3, the DNA is TGCGCCAGCAGCCCGGGGACAGGCCCCATGTACGAGCAGTACTTC. Variable domain in full (rest from reference TRBV5-1 and TRBJ2-7): KAGVTQTPRYLIKTRGQQVTLSCSPISGHRSVSWYQQTPGQGLQFLFEYFSETQRNKGNFPGRFSGRQFSNSRSEMNVSTLELGDSALYLCASSPGTGPMYEQYFGPGTRLTVT.

This clone was counted once. This chain uses TRBV6-5 with TRBJ1-3; possible D gene TRBD1, 6 bases. Per germline, CDR1 MNHEY and CDR2 SVGAGI. V gave up 6 bases and J gave up 3 bases, with 15 bases separating them. This CDR3 has 15 residues. The CDR3 is CASRPTGSYGNTIYF. In DNA, the CDR3 is TGTGCCAGCAGACCTACAGGGTCCTATGGAAACACCATATATTTT.

The rearrangement uses TRBV6-1 and TRBJ1-2; D gene uncertain. Germline V gene sequence: CDR1 MNHNS, CDR2 SASEGT. V dropped 1 base and J dropped 3 bases, with 12 bases sitting between them. The CDR3 is made up of 15 amino acids. CDR3 sequence: CASSEGEGRYYGYTF. CDR3 sequence (DNA): TGTGCCAGCAGTGAAGGGGAGGGCAGGTACTATGGCTACACCTTC.

The CDR3 protein is CASRLGGTGNTIYF. In nucleotides, the CDR3 is TGTGCCAGCAGGCTAGGAGGGACTGGAAACACCATATATTTT. This sequence joins TRBV6-5 and TRBJ1-3; D is undetermined. Trimming stripped 6 bases from V and 2 bases from J, with 11 bases between. The CDR3 runs 14 residues. Germline CDR1 reads MNHEY; CDR2 reads SVGAGI.

The rearrangement uses TRBV30 and TRBJ2-5, with 10 bases matching TRBD2. The ends lost 4 bases at V and 3 bases at J; junction bases unmatched: 2. Germline assignment: CDR1 GTSNPN and CDR2 SVGIG (reference sequence). This CDR3 is built from 13 residues. CDR3 loop: CAWTAGGKETQYF. In DNA, the CDR3 is TGTGCCTGGACAGCGGGGGGGAAAGAGACCCAGTACTTC.

The chain combines TRBV27 with TRBJ2-7; 8 bases map to TRBD1. Trimming removed 3 bases from V and 6 bases from J; junction bases left unmatched: 4. This CDR3 has 13 amino acids. Germline V CDR1 and CDR2: MNHEY, SMNVEV (reference sequence). CDR3 nucleotide sequence: TGTGCCAGCAGTTTCACAGGGGGAAGCGAGCAGTACTTC. Its protein is CASSFTGGSEQYF.

The sample holds a few counts of this clone. The V and J genes are TRBV4-3 and TRBJ2-7; 7 bases agree with TRBD1. V lost 1 base, J lost 4 bases, and 4 bases stayed unmatched. CDR3 length: 14 residues. CDR1 is LGHNA, CDR2 YSLEER, per germline. CDR3 DNA: TGCGCCAGCAGCCAAGGGACAGGACCTTACGAGCAGTACTTC. Amino acid sequence: CASSQGTGPYEQYF.

The rearrangement links TRBV7-2 to TRBJ2-7; TRBD1 aligns across 9 bases. Germline V gene data show CDR1 as SGHTA and CDR2 as FQGNSA. There are 15 residues in the CDR3. J gave up 2 bases and V 5 bases, and 7 bases lay outside the gene matches. The DNA for the CDR3 is TGTGCCAGCAGCACCCTGGGACAGGGAACCTACGAGCAGTACTTC. As protein: CASSTLGQGTYEQYF.

The J gene is TRBJ1-3, the V gene TRBV6-1; 8 bases line up with TRBD1. This CDR3 has 15 amino acids. CDR1 is MNHNS, CDR2 SASEGT, per germline. The J segment lost 0 bases and the V segment lost 5 bases, leaving 3 bases of the junction unmatched. CDR3 bases: TGTGCCAGCAGTCGACAGGGGTCCTCTGGAAACACCATATATTTT. Encoded protein: CASSRQGSSGNTIYF.

The genes are TRBV29-1 and TRBJ2-2, with D unclear. CDR1 is SQVTM and CDR2 is ANQGSEA in the germline V gene. With 3 bases removed from V and 4 bases from J, the gap between germline ends came to 3 bases. CDR3 length: 11 amino acids. The CDR3 here is CSVDGTGELFF. For the CDR3, the DNA is TGCAGCGTTGACGGCACCGGGGAGCTGTTTTTT.

This rearrangement joins TRBV9 to TRBJ1-2, with TRBD1 matching 9 bases. Losses at the gene ends were 3 bases for V and 6 bases for J; bases not matched to a gene: 3. The germline V gene encodes CDR1 SGDLS and CDR2 YYNGEE. This CDR3 is 13 amino acids long. The CDR3 nucleotides are TGTGCCAGCAGCGAGCGGGACAGGGATGGCTACACCTTC. Protein: CASSERDRDGYTF.

This chain uses TRBV28 with TRBJ2-4; 10 bases fit TRBD1. Germline values: CDR1 MDHEN, CDR2 SYDVKM. V gave up 6 bases and J gave up 6 bases; unmatched junction bases: 8. CDR3 length equals 15 residues. The CDR3 reads CASSRPGQGRNIQYF. Written as DNA, the CDR3 is TGTGCCAGCAGCCGGCCGGGACAGGGGAGAAACATTCAGTACTTC.

Only one count was recorded for this clone. The chain is built from TRBV9 and TRBJ2-3; TRBD1 might be the D (6 bases). V lost 7 bases, J lost 4 bases, and 19 bases lay in between. The germline gives CDR1 SGDLS, CDR2 YYNGEE. The CDR3 extends over 15 amino acids. This CDR3 reads CASGGGQNRADTQYF. The CDR3 nucleotides are TGTGCCAGCGGTGGCGGGCAGAACAGGGCAGATACGCAGTATTTT. Based on the CDR3 plus reference TRBV9 and TRBJ2-3, the full variable domain is DSGVTQTPKHLITATGQRVTLRCSPRSGDLSVYWYQQSLDQGLQFLIQYYNGEERAKGNILERFSAQQFPDLHSELNLSSLELGDSALYFCASGGGQNRADTQYFGPGTRLTVL.

DNA of the CDR3: TGTGCCAGCAGCTCGGGGAGCTCCTACAATGAGCAGTTCTTC. The encoded protein is CASSSGSSYNEQFF. The J gene is TRBJ2-1, the V gene TRBV7-8; TRBD2 might be the D (5 bases). The CDR3 runs to 14 residues. The V gene's germline CDR1 is SGHVS and CDR2 FQNEAQ. Trimming took off 4 bases at V and 0 bases at J, with 7 bases between the two ends. Together with reference TRBV7-8 and TRBJ2-1, the CDR3 gives the full variable domain: GAGVSQSPRYKVAKRGQDVALRCDPISGHVSLFWYQQALGQGPEFLTYFQNEAQLDKSGLPSDRFFAERPEGSVSTLKIQRTQQEDSAVYLCASSSGSSYNEQFFGPGTRLTVL.

The rearrangement joins TRBV28 to TRBJ1-1; possible D gene TRBD1, 6 bases. The length of the CDR3 is 14 residues. V was trimmed by 5 bases and J by 1 base, leaving 11 bases between them. Per the germline V gene, CDR1 is MDHEN and CDR2 is SYDVKM. DNA for the CDR3: TGTGCCAGCAGTACAGGGCAACCGAACACTGAAGCTTTCTTT. Translating gives CASSTGQPNTEAFF.

This clone was observed a few times. V usage is TRBV19 and J usage is TRBJ1-1, with 7 bases identical to TRBD1. Germline values: CDR1 LNHDA, CDR2 SQIVND (reference sequence). The CDR3 totals 14 residues. J lost 5 bases, V lost 5 bases, and 8 bases had no gene match. Here the CDR3 reads CASSAHSGGTEAFF. CDR3 bases: TGTGCCAGTAGTGCCCATTCAGGGGGAACTGAAGCTTTCTTT.